Listed below are T cell receptor beta chains from one sample, sequenced in a study of control samples from healthy donors and cancer patients. Sequencing was performed with immunoSEQ multiplex PCR; in TCRdb, only in-frame clones are kept and a portion is missing. The sample records over 150,000 clones, approximately 94% being singletons. Sequenced: PBMCs. The receptors stem from a man aged 55 to 70 with colorectal cancer. CDR3s leave out the opening cysteine and the closing phenylalanine or tryptophan. Size is stated for part of the rows, as once, few or many counts, or as a class when the clone is expanded.

>TRBV10-3|NA|TRBJ1-2
AISESTERAGYT
>TRBV29-1|NA|TRBJ1-1
SVARGNTEAF
>TRBV19|once|TRBJ2-2
ASNIVKNTGELF
>TRBV5-1|NA|TRBJ2-2
ASRGGGDTGELF
>TRBV5-8|NA|TRBJ2-1
ASRGYNEQF
>TRBV6-1|few|TRBJ2-7
ASSERNAREQY
>TRBV28|NA|TRBJ2-1
ASSTTSGGANEQF
>TRBV5-4|once|TRBJ2-3
ASSSGAGITDTQY
>TRBV19|NA|TRBJ2-7
ASSPTGTGVKAYEQY
>TRBV7-6|NA|TRBJ2-5
ASSGGLQETQY
>TRBV6-5|NA|TRBJ1-1
ASRMGIVTEAF
>TRBV5-6|once|TRBJ2-1
ASSRWLADNEQF
>TRBV25-1|NA|TRBJ2-7
ASSETLLDSYEQY
>TRBV6-2/TRBV6-3|NA|TRBJ1-5
ASSHAGTGDLDNQPQH
>TRBV2|NA|TRBJ2-3
ASSEGFTDTQY
>TRBV27|NA|TRBJ1-6
ASSFQGDNSPLH
>TRBV7-9|NA|TRBJ2-1
ASSSLDRDNEQF
>TRBV27|NA|TRBJ2-4
ASGTGVLAKNIQY
>TRBV10-3|once|TRBJ2-3
AISELGGGADTQY
>TRBV7-9|NA|TRBJ2-1
ASSLAFPSAGSEQF
>TRBV19|once|TRBJ2-7
ASSNPPPNRYEQY
>TRBV9|few|TRBJ1-6
ASSAQSNNSPLH
>TRBV6-5|NA|TRBJ1-1
ASSTGYVGGTEAF
>TRBV20-1|NA|TRBJ1-1
SASTGGRVTEAF
>TRBV5-1|NA|TRBJ1-6
ASSLLTHRNSPLH
>TRBV27|once|TRBJ2-2
ASTNSDSPAGELF
>TRBV3-1/TRBV3-2|NA|TRBJ2-2
ASGGRGTGELF
>TRBV30|NA|TRBJ1-5
AFAQGADQPQH
>TRBV4-2|NA|TRBJ1-5
ASSQGDRDQPQH
>TRBV6-1|NA|TRBJ1-1
ASSEGLGGSAAEAF
>TRBV2|once|TRBJ2-3
ASSEASSTQY
>TRBV10-2|once|TRBJ1-5
ASSEYRGSNQPQH
>TRBV24-1|NA|TRBJ2-3
ATSDSQGVDTQY
>TRBV30|NA|TRBJ1-3
ASTRYYSGNTIY
>TRBV6-1|NA|TRBJ2-2
ASSELAGGITGELF
>TRBV2|NA|TRBJ1-1
ASGPRVDTEAF
>TRBV6-5|NA|TRBJ2-2
ASSRGTGYTGELF
>TRBV3-1/TRBV3-2|NA|TRBJ2-7
ASSQDPGTYEQY
>TRBV6-5|NA|TRBJ1-1
ASGREFDTEAF
>TRBV11-2|NA|TRBJ1-2
ASSLGGYGYT
>TRBV11-3|NA|TRBJ2-4
ASSFRHGKWAKNIQY
>TRBV4-3|NA|TRBJ1-4
ASSHLTRQGRGEKLF
>TRBV6-5|NA|TRBJ1-4
ASGGQGNEKLF
>TRBV7-9|NA|TRBJ2-3
ASSQERGVTDTQY
>TRBV12-3/TRBV12-4|NA|TRBJ1-1
ASRSSGNTEAF
>TRBV10-1|NA|TRBJ1-2
AHLPYPGQGNYGYT
>TRBV5-1|NA|TRBJ1-2
ASSLTEGNYGYT
>TRBV11-2|NA|TRBJ2-4
ASTITGLEEIQY
>TRBV28|NA|TRBJ2-7
ASSLTPPGTSYEQY
>TRBV3-1/TRBV3-2|NA|TRBJ1-2
ASSQGSTAGYGYT
>TRBV6-1|NA|TRBJ2-1
ASSEALGLAGEYNEQF
>TRBV24-1|once|TRBJ1-4
ATSEGQELF
>TRBV11-1|NA|TRBJ1-6
ASSLVGGDSPLH
>TRBV5-5|NA|TRBJ1-2
ASSLRQGLNYGYT
>TRBV6-6|NA|TRBJ1-2
ASSYPGAAGDGYT
>TRBV5-5|NA|TRBJ1-4
ASSLEWSEEKLF
>TRBV5-6|few|TRBJ2-7
ASSWDRGRNWGIGYEQY
>TRBV19|NA|TRBJ2-2
ASSYGISGGELF
>TRBV25-1|NA|TRBJ2-5
ASSESGPGETQY